This is a list of T cell receptor beta chains from one sample in a study of cytomegalovirus exposure and HLA in healthy donors. Assay used: immunoSEQ multiplex PCR; TCRdb lists only in-frame clones, some missing. This sample has 150,000 or so clones; about 84% occur once, and the top ten carry about 2.2%. Sequencing was carried out using PBMCs. The receptors were sampled from a man aged 45-65 years in good health and CMV-seronegative. CDR3s include the opening cysteine and the closing phenylalanine or tryptophan. The D gene is left open where the match is weak. Clone size is given for some rows only: seen once, a few or many times, or a class if the clone is expanded.

TRBJ1-6 | TRBV18 | - | - | TGTGCCAGCTCACCTGGACAGCGCTATAATTCACCCCTCCACTTT | CASSPGQRYNSPLHF
TRBJ2-3 | TRBV7-9 | - | TRBD2 | TGTGCCAGCAGCTCCAAAGCGGGAGGGGTTCCTGATACGCAGTATTTT | CASSSKAGGVPDTQYF
TRBJ1-5 | TRBV7-6 | once | - | TGTGCCAGCAGCTCCCTAGACAGTAATCAGCCCCAGCATTTT | CASSSLDSNQPQHF
TRBJ1-3 | TRBV10-2 | - | TRBD1 | TGCGCCAGCAGTGAGTCGAGGGTCGGGACAGCTGGAAACACCATATATTTT | CASSESRVGTAGNTIYF
TRBJ1-1 | TRBV5-1 | - | - | TGCGCCAGCAGCCCCCAATTGAACACTGAAGCTTTCTTT | CASSPQLNTEAFF
TRBJ2-3 | TRBV7-3 | - | TRBD2 | TGTGCCAGCGGGAGCGGGACCAGCACAGATACGCAGTATTTT | CASGSGTSTDTQYF
TRBJ2-1 | TRBV5-1 | - | - | TGCGCCAGCAGCTTGGCAGTAGCACCCCTCAATGAGCAGTTCTTC | CASSLAVAPLNEQFF
TRBJ2-3 | TRBV29-1 | - | TRBD2 | TGCAGCGGGACAGGAAGCGGGGGGCGCACAGATACGCAGTATTTT | CSGTGSGGRTDTQYF
TRBJ1-1 | TRBV5-1 | - | - | TGCGCCAGCAGCTTTACCCAGGTTACTGAAGCTTTCTTT | CASSFTQVTEAFF
TRBJ2-7 | TRBV9 | few | TRBD2 | TGTGCCAGCAGCTCCCAGCCGGGGGGCTCCTACGAGCAGTACTTC | CASSSQPGGSYEQYF
TRBJ1-2 | TRBV18 | - | - | TGTGCCAGCTCAACCACGGAAGGGGACTATGGCTACACCTTC | CASSTTEGDYGYTF
TRBJ2-2 | TRBV2 | - | - | TGTGCCAGCAGTGCTCGGTTCGCCGGGGAGCTGTTTTTT | CASSARFAGELFF
TRBJ2-1 | TRBV27 | - | TRBD2 | TGTGCCAGCAGTCTCCTAGCGGGGTTATCCTACAATGAGCAGTTCTTC | CASSLLAGLSYNEQFF
TRBJ1-1 | TRBV5-4 | - | TRBD1 | TGTGCCAGCAGACGAAACAGGGGCGGATCTACTGAAGCTTTCTTT | CASRRNRGGSTEAFF
TRBJ1-6 | TRBV10-3 | - | TRBD1 | TGTGCCATCAGTGCCGGGACAGGGGCTAATTCACCCCTCCACTTT | CAISAGTGANSPLHF
TRBJ1-1 | TRBV2 | - | - | TGTGCCAGCAGTGAAGGGCAGGGGAACACTGAAGCTTTCTTT | CASSEGQGNTEAFF
TRBJ2-4 | TRBV19 | once | - | TGTGCCAGTATCCCCGGGGATGCGACAAACATTCAGTACTTC | CASIPGDATNIQYF
TRBJ2-3 | TRBV29-1 | - | - | TGCAGCGTTGAATGGGCTAGCCGGGCAGATACGCAGTATTTT | CSVEWASRADTQYF
TRBJ2-2 | TRBV29-1 | few | TRBD1 | TGCAGCATACGTACAGGGGGCGGCGGGGAGCTGTTTTTT | CSIRTGGGGELFF
TRBJ2-7 | TRBV27 | - | - | TGTGCCAGCAGTTTATGGCCTAGCGCTACGACCTACGAGCAGTACTTC | CASSLWPSATTYEQYF
TRBJ2-3 | TRBV28 | once | TRBD2 | TGTGCCAGCAGACCGGGACTAGCGGGAACAGATACGCAGTATTTT | CASRPGLAGTDTQYF
TRBJ2-7 | TRBV15 | few | - | TGTGCCACCAGCAGAGATCCCCTTCTCTACGAGCAGTACTTC | CATSRDPLLYEQYF
TRBJ2-3 | TRBV5-1 | - | - | TGCGCCAGCAGCCCGGTCTACCGACAAGGCACAGATACGCAGTATTTT | CASSPVYRQGTDTQYF
TRBJ2-1 | TRBV5-1 | - | TRBD2 | TGCGCCAGCAGCTTTACAGCGGGGGTTTACAATGAGCAGTTCTTC | CASSFTAGVYNEQFF